These 20 T cell receptor beta chains came from one sample sequenced in a study of CD8 T cells in ankylosing spondylitis. Overall study findings and caveats: Typical of ankylosing spondylitis blood, it appeared, was a TCR beta motif of eight highly homologous variants.

Via MiXCR, TCRdb re-called the 5' RACE reads, giving one row per CDR3 protein. The sample has approximately 500,000 distinct CDR3 sequences; about an eighth are singletons. These TCRs' antigens remain unknown. The sample taken for sequencing was blood, either unsorted or a sorted T cell fraction (not recorded which). The receptors were sampled from a male donor with ankylosing spondylitis.

Only a few counts were recorded for this clonotype. CDR3: CASIGSEGMNTGELFF. The CDR3 DNA reads as TGTGCTAGTATAGGAAGTGAGGGGATGAACACCGGGGAGCTGTTTTTT. The V and J genes are TRBV12-5 and TRBJ2-2; tentatively, D is TRBD1 or TRBD2 (5 bases each). V lost 8 bases, J lost 1 base, and 17 bases lay in between. The CDR3 is 16 amino acids. CDR1 is LGHNT, CDR2 FRNRAP, per germline.

The chain couples TRBV5-6 to TRBJ2-5; TRBD2 aligns across 7 bases. The CDR3 runs 12 residues. Germline assignment: CDR1 SGHDT and CDR2 YYEEEE. The junction had 3 bases not matched to a gene; V was cut back by 7 bases and J by 3 bases. The CDR3 nucleotides are TGTGCCAGCCTAGCGGAAAAAGAGACCCAGTACTTC. The encoded protein is CASLAEKETQYF.

The sample holds many counts of this clonotype. The V and J genes are TRBV5-1 and TRBJ1-2, with 7 nucleotides matching TRBD1. The CDR3 loop spans 15 amino acids. Trimming took 4 bases from V and 2 from J; bases not matched to a gene: 8. From germline, CDR1 is SGHRS and CDR2 YFSETQ. The CDR3 nucleotides read TGCGCCAGCAGCGCGGGGGACAGTAGGAACTATGGCTACACCTTC. Amino acid sequence: CASSAGDSRNYGYTF.

This rearrangement joins TRBV14 to TRBJ1-2; weak D call: TRBD1 (5 bases). This CDR3 is built from 14 residues. V shed 0 bases and J shed 4 bases, with 9 bases lying between them. The germline gives CDR1 SGHDN, CDR2 FVKESK. The CDR3 here is CASSQERGGYGYTF. The CDR3 DNA is TGTGCCAGCAGCCAAGAAAGGGGTGGCTATGGCTACACCTTC. Combining the CDR3 with reference TRBV14 and TRBJ1-2 gives the whole variable domain EAGVTQFPSHSVIEKGQTVTLRCDPISGHDNLYWYRRVMGKEIKFLLHFVKESKQDESGMPNNRFLAERTGGTYSTLKVQPAELEDSGVYFCASSQERGGYGYTFGSGTRLTVV.

In this sample, this clonotype turned up many times. The chain combines TRBV5-6 with TRBJ2-2; D ambiguous. CDR3 length equals 14 residues. The ends were cut back, 7 bases at V and 3 bases at J, with 13 bases in the middle. The germline CDR1 and CDR2 sequences are SGHDT and YYEEEE. The CDR3 sequence is CASRAVVHTGELFF. The CDR3 DNA follows: TGTGCCAGCCGTGCGGTCGTTCACACCGGGGAGCTGTTTTTT.

This chain connects TRBV11-2 to TRBJ1-1; the D is unclear. The germline V gene has CDR1 SGHAT and CDR2 FQNNGV. The CDR3 extends over 14 amino acids. V dropped 0 bases and J dropped 13 bases, with 18 bases sitting between them. CDR3 region: CASSLDPKQRIGFF. CDR3 coding DNA: TGTGCCAGCAGCTTAGATCCAAAACAGCGGATTGGTTTCTTT.

This rearrangement joins TRBV14 to TRBJ2-2, with TRBD2 identical over 12 bases. Germline V gene sequence: CDR1 SGHDN, CDR2 FVKESK. The trim removed 7 bases at V and 1 base at J, leaving 16 bases unmatched. CDR3 length: 20 amino acids. CDR3 region: CASTPTETSGRFGNTGELFF. DNA for the CDR3: TGTGCCAGCACCCCGACGGAGACTAGCGGGAGATTTGGGAACACCGGGGAGCTGTTTTTT.

V and J are TRBV5-1 and TRBJ2-7; 7 bases line up with TRBD2. After removal of 5 bases from V and 1 base from J, the junction contained 21 bases not matched to a gene. Germline loops: CDR1 SGHRS, CDR2 YFSETQ. CDR3 length: 19 amino acids. Here the CDR3 DNA reads TGCGCCAGCAGAGGCACTAGCGAGGCCGAGCCTACCCCTTCCTACGAGCAGTACTTC. Translated: CASRGTSEAEPTPSYEQYF.

The rearrangement links TRBV25-1 to TRBJ1-2; D possibly corresponds to TRBD1 (6 bases). Germline CDR1 reads MGHDK; CDR2 reads SYGVNS. Trimming removed 4 bases at V and 1 base at J, with 16 bases between. This CDR3 spans 16 amino acids. The CDR3 spells CASSGWDGQYNYGYTF. The CDR3, as DNA: TGTGCCAGCAGTGGCTGGGACGGACAGTATAACTATGGCTACACCTTC.

The chain uses TRBV4-1 and TRBJ2-1, with 7 bases that match TRBD2. After removal of 1 base from V and 7 bases from J, the junction contained 10 bases not matched to a gene. CDR1 and CDR2 (germline): MGHRA, YSYEKL. The CDR3 contains 16 residues. The CDR3 DNA sequence: TGCGCCAGCAGCCAAGGAGGGAGGGCACACAAGAATGAGCAGTTCTTC. Protein sequence: CASSQGGRAHKNEQFF.

V and J are TRBV5-6 and TRBJ1-1; TRBD1 might be the D (6 bases). This CDR3 is 15 amino acids long. The germline V gene encodes CDR1 SGHDT and CDR2 YYEEEE. V lost 2 bases, J lost 4 bases, and 15 bases lay in between. This CDR3 is CASSLYVQGFTEAFF. CDR3 DNA sequence: TGTGCCAGCAGCTTATACGTACAGGGCTTCACTGAAGCTTTCTTT.

V gene TRBV27 combines with J gene TRBJ1-1, with a weak D call TRBD1 (6 bases). The CDR3 covers 14 residues. The V end was cut by 5 bases, the J end by 1 base, with 11 bases between. The germline gives CDR1 MNHEY, CDR2 SMNVEV (reference sequence). DNA for the CDR3: TGTGCCAGCAGTCAACAGGGTAAGAACACTGAAGCTTTCTTT. This codes for CASSQQGKNTEAFF.

This clonotype turned up a few times. The V and J genes are TRBV6-2 or TRBV6-3 and TRBJ2-1, with D unresolved. With 8 bases removed from V and 6 bases from J, the gap between germline ends came to 11 bases. CDR3 length equals 12 residues. Germline V gives CDR1 MNHEY, CDR2 SVGEGT. This CDR3 reads CASVNKGNEQFF. Written as DNA, the CDR3 is TGTGCCAGCGTCAACAAGGGCAATGAGCAGTTCTTC.

This chain uses TRBV25-1 with TRBJ2-6, with a possible D match to TRBD2 (5 bases). Germline V gives CDR1 MGHDK, CDR2 SYGVNS. Between the trimmed V and J ends, which lost 8 bases and 1 base, there was a span of 6 bases. CDR3 length: 13 residues. CDR3 loop: CASGSSGANVLTF. In nucleotides, the CDR3 is TGTGCCAGCGGGAGTTCTGGGGCCAACGTCCTGACTTTC.

The chain links TRBV12-3 or TRBV12-4 to TRBJ2-1; 14 bases are shared with TRBD2. This CDR3 spans 15 amino acids. Trimming cost V 4 bases and J 10 bases; bases outside gene matches: 6. CDR3 sequence (DNA): TGTGCCAGCAGTTCGACTAGCGGGAGGGCCCGGGAGCAGTTCTTC. The encoded protein is CASSSTSGRAREQFF.

V and J are TRBV11-2 and TRBJ2-3; no firm D call. CDR1 and CDR2 from the germline V gene are SGHAT and FQNNGV. This CDR3 has 13 amino acids. The ends were cut back, 0 bases at V and 5 bases at J, with 6 bases in the middle. The CDR3 here is CASSLDHGDTQYF. CDR3 DNA sequence: TGTGCCAGCAGCTTAGATCACGGAGATACGCAGTATTTT.

In this sample, this clonotype turned up many times. V is TRBV5-1 and J is TRBJ2-6; 7 positions match TRBD1. The CDR3 loop spans 17 amino acids. In germline, CDR1 is SGHRS, CDR2 YFSETQ. V lost 1 base, J lost 0 bases, and 4 bases stayed unmatched. CDR3 in amino acids: CASSLRQGNSGANVLTF. CDR3 DNA sequence: TGCGCCAGCAGCTTGCGACAGGGAAACTCTGGGGCCAACGTCCTGACTTTC.

This clonotype was observed at least ten times. This chain joins TRBV5-1 and TRBJ2-2, with 11 positions matching TRBD2. CDR3 size: 18 residues. The germline CDR1 and CDR2 sequences are SGHRS and YFSETQ. V shed 4 bases and J 2 bases; nucleotides not matched to a gene: 10. The CDR3: CASSERPGLAENTGELFF. In nucleotides, the CDR3 is TGCGCCAGCAGCGAGAGACCGGGACTAGCGGAAAACACCGGGGAGCTGTTTTTT.

The gene calls are TRBV13 and TRBJ2-7; the match to TRBD1 covers 8 bases. The CDR3 sequence is 17 residues long. Trimming removed 0 bases from V and 0 bases from J; junction bases left unmatched: 7. CDR1 is PRHDT and CDR2 is FYEKMQ in the germline V gene (reference sequence). In DNA form, the CDR3 reads TGTGCCAGCAGCTTAGGAGGACCAGGGGGCCTCTCCTACGAGCAGTACGTC. Translation: CASSLGGPGGLSYEQYV.

This clonotype came up a few times. This chain uses TRBV29-1 with TRBJ1-2, with D uncertain. This CDR3 is built from 12 residues. Germline V lookup: CDR1 SQVTM, CDR2 ANQGSEA. V lost 7 bases, J lost 5 bases, and 14 bases lay in between. The CDR3 coding sequence is TGCAGCGACGACGACAAGACTTATGGCTACACCTTC. Its translation is CSDDDKTYGYTF.